The entry below gives a single T cell receptor beta chain sequence along with its context. What it recognizes is unknown. The record originates from a study of monozygotic twins with inflammatory bowel disease. Study results and limitations: Researchers report that IBD patients shared fewer clonotypes with others than healthy twins, especially amid disease activity.

Using the 5' RACE reads, TCRdb records one entry per CDR3 protein without DNA. The specimen's table records some 400,000 distinct CDR3 sequences. The sequenced material came from blood. The sequence came from a human donor with ulcerative colitis or Crohn's disease, or a healthy co-twin of an affected twin (not recorded which).

This CDR3 reads CAISEPYTGKETQYF. The chain couples TRBV10-3 to TRBJ2-5; with no DNA, the TCRdb D assignment of TRBD1 cannot be verified. This CDR3 contains 15 residues. The germline V gene encodes CDR1 ENHRY and CDR2 SYGVKD.